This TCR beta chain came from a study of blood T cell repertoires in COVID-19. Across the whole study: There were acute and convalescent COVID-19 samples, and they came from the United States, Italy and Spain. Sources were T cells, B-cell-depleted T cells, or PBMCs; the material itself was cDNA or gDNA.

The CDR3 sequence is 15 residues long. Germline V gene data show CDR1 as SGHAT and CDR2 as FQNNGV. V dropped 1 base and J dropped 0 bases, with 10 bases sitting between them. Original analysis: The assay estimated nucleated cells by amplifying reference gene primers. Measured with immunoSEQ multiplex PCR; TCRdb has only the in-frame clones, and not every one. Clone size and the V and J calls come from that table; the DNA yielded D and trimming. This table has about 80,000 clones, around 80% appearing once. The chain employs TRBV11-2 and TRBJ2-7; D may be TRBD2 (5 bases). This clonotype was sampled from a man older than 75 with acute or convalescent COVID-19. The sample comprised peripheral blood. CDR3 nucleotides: TGTGCCAGCAGCTTAGCCTCTGGGAGCTCCTACGAGCAGTACTTC. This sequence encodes CASSLASGSSYEQYF.